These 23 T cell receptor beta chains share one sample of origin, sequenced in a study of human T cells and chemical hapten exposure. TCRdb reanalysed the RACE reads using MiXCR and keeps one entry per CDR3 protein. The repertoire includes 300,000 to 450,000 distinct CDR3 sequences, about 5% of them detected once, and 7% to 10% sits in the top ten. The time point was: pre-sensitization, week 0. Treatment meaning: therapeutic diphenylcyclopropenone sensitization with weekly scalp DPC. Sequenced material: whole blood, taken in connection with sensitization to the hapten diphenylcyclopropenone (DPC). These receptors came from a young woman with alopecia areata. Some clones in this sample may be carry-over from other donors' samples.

The CDR3 reads CASSYPSGQGIYYGYTF. The DNA for the CDR3 is TGTGCCAGCAGTTACCCTTCGGGACAGGGGATCTACTATGGCTACACCTTC. The J gene is TRBJ1-2, the V gene TRBV6-2 or TRBV6-3, with TRBD1 matching over 10 bases. The CDR3 contains 17 residues. Trimming at V came to 2 bases and at J to 3 bases, leaving 9 bases not matched to a gene. The germline V gene encodes CDR1 MNHEY and CDR2 SVGEGT.

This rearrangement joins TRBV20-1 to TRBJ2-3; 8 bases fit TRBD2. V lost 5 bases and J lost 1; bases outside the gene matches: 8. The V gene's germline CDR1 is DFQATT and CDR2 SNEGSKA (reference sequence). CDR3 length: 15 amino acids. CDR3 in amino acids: CSAGRSGGRTDTQYF. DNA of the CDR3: TGCAGTGCTGGAAGAAGCGGGGGCCGCACAGATACGCAGTATTTT.

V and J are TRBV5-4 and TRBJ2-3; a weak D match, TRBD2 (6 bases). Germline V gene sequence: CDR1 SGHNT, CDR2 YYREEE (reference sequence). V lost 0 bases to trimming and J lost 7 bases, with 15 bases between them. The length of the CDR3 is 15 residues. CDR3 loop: CASSLEEGPTYTQYF. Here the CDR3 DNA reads TGTGCCAGCAGCTTGGAGGAGGGGCCCACGTATACGCAGTATTTT.

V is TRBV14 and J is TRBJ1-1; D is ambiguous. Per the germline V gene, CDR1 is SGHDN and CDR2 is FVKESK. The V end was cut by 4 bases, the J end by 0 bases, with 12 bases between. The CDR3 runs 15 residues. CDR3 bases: TGTGCCAGCAGCCCATTAGGTGGCTTGAACACTGAAGCTTTCTTT. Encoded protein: CASSPLGGLNTEAFF. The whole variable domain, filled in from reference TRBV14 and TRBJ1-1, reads EAGVTQFPSHSVIEKGQTVTLRCDPISGHDNLYWYRRVMGKEIKFLLHFVKESKQDESGMPNNRFLAERTGGTYSTLKVQPAELEDSGVYFCASSPLGGLNTEAFFGQGTRLTVV.

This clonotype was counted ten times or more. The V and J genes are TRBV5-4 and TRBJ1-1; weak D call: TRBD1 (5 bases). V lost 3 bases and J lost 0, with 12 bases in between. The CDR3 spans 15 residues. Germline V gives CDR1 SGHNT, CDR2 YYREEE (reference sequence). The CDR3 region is CASSSKIGVNTEAFF. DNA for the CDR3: TGTGCCAGCAGCTCCAAAATAGGGGTGAACACTGAAGCTTTCTTT. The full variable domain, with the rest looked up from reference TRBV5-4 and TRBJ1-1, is ETGVTQSPTHLIKTRGQQVTLRCSSQSGHNTVSWYQQALGQGPQFIFQYYREEENGRGNFPPRFSGLQFPNYSSELNVNALELDDSALYLCASSSKIGVNTEAFFGQGTRLTVV.

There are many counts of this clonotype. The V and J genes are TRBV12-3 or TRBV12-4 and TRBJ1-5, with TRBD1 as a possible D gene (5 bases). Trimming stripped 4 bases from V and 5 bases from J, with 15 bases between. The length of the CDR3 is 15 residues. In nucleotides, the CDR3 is TGTGCCAGCAGTTCGCTCGACAGCAGGGATCAGCCCCAGCATTTT. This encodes CASSSLDSRDQPQHF.

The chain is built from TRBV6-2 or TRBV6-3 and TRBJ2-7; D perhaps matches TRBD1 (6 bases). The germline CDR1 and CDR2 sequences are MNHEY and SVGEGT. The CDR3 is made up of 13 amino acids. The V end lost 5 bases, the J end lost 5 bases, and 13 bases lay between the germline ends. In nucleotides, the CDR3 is TGTGCCAGCAGTCGGACAGAGATAGACGAGCAGTACTTC. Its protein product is CASSRTEIDEQYF.

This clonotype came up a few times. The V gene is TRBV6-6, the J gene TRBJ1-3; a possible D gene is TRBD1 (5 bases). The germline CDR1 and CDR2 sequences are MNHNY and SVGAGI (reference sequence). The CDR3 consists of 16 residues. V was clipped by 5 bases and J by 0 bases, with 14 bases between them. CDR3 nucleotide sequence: TGTGCCAGCAGTATTCCGGGACTGGGCTCTGGAAACACCATATATTTT. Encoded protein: CASSIPGLGSGNTIYF.

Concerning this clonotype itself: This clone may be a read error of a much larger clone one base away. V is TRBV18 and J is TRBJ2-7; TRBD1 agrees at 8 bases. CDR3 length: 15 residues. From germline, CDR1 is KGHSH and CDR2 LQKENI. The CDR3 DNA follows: TGTGCCATCTCACCTGGTTCCGGACAGGGCTACGAGCAGTACTTC. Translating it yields CAISPGSGQGYEQYF.

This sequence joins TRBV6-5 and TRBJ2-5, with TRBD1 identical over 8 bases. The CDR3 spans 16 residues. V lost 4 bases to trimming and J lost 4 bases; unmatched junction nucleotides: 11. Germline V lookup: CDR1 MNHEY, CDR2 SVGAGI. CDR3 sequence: CASSSSRTGRGETQYF. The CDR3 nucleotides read TGTGCCAGCAGTTCCTCAAGGACAGGGAGAGGAGAGACCCAGTACTTC.

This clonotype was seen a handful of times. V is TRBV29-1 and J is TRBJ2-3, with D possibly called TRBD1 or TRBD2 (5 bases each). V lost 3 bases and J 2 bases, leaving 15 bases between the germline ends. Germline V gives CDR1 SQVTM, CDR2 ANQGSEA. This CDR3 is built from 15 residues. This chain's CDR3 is CSVEHLGDHTDTQYF. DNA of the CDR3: TGCAGCGTTGAGCATTTGGGGGACCACACAGATACGCAGTATTTT.

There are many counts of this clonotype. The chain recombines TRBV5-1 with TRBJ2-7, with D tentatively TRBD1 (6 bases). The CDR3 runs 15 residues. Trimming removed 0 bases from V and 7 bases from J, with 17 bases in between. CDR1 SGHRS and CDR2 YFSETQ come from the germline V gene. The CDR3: CASSLGAAGAEEQYF. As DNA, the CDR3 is TGCGCCAGCAGCTTGGGGGCTGCAGGGGCGGAGGAGCAGTACTTC.

CDR3 region: CASSHGGRPHFSYEQYF. As DNA, the CDR3 is TGTGCCAGCAGCCACGGCGGGCGGCCGCATTTTTCGTACGAGCAGTACTTC. The chain joins TRBV3-1 to TRBJ2-7, with D perhaps matching TRBD2 (5 bases). The germline V gene has CDR1 LGHDT and CDR2 YNNKEL (reference sequence). Trimming pared 3 bases from V and 4 bases from J, leaving 22 bases between. CDR3 length: 17 residues.

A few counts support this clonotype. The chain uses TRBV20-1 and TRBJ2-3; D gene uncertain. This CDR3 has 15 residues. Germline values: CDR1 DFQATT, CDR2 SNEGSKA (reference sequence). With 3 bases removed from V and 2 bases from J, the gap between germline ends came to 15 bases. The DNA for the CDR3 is TGCAGTGCTAGGGCGTATGGACCCTCCACAGATACGCAGTATTTT. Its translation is CSARAYGPSTDTQYF.

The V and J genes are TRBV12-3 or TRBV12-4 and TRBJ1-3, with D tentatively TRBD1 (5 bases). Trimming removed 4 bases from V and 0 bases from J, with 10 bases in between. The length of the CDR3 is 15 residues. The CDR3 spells CASSSQGNSGNTIYF. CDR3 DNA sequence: TGTGCCAGCAGTTCCCAGGGTAACTCTGGAAACACCATATATTTT.

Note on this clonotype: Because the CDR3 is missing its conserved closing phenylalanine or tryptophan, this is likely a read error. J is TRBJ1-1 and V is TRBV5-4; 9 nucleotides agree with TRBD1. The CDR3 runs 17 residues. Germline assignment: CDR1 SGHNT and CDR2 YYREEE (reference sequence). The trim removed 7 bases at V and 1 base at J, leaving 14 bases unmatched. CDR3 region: CASRSSVRDRANTEAFL. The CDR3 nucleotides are TGTGCCAGCCGCTCCTCAGTCCGGGACAGGGCGAACACTGAAGCTTTCCTT.

The CDR3 is CASSLEGENTQYF. CDR3 DNA: TGCGCCAGCAGCTTGGAGGGGGAGAATACGCAGTATTTT. The rearrangement uses TRBV5-1 and TRBJ2-3, with D tentatively TRBD1 (6 bases). Trimming took 0 bases from V and 7 from J, leaving 9 bases between them. Germline V lookup: CDR1 SGHRS, CDR2 YFSETQ. This CDR3 region has 13 residues.

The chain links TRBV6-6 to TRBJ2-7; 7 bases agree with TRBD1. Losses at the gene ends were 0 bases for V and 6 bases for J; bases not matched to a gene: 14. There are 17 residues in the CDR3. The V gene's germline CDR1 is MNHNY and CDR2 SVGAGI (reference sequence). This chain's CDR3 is CASSYSRRLTGVIEQYF. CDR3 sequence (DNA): TGTGCCAGCAGTTACTCGAGACGTCTCACAGGGGTGATCGAGCAGTACTTC.

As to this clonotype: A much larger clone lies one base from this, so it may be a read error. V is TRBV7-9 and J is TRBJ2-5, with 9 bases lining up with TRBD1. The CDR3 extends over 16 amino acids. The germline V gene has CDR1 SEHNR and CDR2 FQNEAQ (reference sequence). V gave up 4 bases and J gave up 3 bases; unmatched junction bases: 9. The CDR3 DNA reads TGTGCCAGCAGCTCAAACAGGGGGCACGTCGAAGAGACCCAGTACTTC. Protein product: CASSSNRGHVEETQYF.

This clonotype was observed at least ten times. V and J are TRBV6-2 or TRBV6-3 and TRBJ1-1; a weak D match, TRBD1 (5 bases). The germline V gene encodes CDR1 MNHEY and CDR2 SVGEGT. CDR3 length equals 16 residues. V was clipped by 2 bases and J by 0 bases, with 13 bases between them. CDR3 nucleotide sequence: TGTGCCAGCAGTTACGCCGCCGGGACGGTGAACACTGAAGCTTTCTTT. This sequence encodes CASSYAAGTVNTEAFF.

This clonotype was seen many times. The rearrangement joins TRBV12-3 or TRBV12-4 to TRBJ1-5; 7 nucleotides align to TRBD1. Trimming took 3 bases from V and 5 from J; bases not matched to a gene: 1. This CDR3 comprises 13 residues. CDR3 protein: CASSFDRDQPQHF. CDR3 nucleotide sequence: TGTGCCAGCAGTTTCGACAGGGATCAGCCCCAGCATTTT.

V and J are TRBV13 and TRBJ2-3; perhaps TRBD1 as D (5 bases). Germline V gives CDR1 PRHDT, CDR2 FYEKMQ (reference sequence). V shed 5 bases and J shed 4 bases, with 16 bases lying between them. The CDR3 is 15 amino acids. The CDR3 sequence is CASSPEQGRADTQYF. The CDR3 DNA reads TGTGCCAGCAGCCCTGAGCAGGGTAGGGCAGATACGCAGTATTTT.

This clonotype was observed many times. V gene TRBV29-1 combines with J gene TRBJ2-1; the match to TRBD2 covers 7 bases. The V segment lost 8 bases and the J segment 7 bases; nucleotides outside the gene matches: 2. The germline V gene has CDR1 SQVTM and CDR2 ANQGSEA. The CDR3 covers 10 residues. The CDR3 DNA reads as TGCAGCACACTAGCGAATGAGCAGTTCTTC. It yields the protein CSTLANEQFF.